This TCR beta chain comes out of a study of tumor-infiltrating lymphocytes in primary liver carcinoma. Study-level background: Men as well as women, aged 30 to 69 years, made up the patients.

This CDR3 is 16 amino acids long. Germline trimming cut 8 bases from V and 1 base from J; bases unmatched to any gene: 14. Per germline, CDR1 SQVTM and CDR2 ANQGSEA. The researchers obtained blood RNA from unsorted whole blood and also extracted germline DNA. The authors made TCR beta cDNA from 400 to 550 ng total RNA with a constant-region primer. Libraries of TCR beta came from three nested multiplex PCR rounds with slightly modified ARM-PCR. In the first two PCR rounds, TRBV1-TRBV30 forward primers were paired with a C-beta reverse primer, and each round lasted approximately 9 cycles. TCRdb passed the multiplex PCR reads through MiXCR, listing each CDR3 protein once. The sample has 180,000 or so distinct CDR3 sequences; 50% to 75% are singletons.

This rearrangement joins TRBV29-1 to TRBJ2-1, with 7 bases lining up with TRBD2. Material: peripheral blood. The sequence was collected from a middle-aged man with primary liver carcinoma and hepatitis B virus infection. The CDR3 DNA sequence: TGCAGCTCGAACAAGGGCGGGAGTGGTTCCTACAATGAGCAGTTCTTC. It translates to CSSNKGGSGSYNEQFF.